Below, 5 T cell receptor beta chains from the same sample are listed, as sequenced in a study of PD-1 blockade in mismatch repair-deficient tumors. TCRdb keeps only in-frame clones here, not all; method: immunoSEQ multiplex PCR. Altogether 95,000 to 150,000 clones are present, more than 85% being singletons, with the ten largest covering about 13%. The sample consisted of peripheral blood, taken 44 weeks after starting pembrolizumab. The receptors stem from an adult with mismatch repair-deficient cancer.

The genes are TRBV11-2 and TRBJ2-3; TRBD2 agrees at 11 bases. Germline V gives CDR1 SGHAT, CDR2 FQNNGV. The CDR3 has 19 residues. V was clipped by 0 bases and J by 2 bases; unmatched bases: 10. The CDR3 DNA is TGTGCCAGCAGCTTAGAAACCGGGACTAGCGGCGATTACACAGATACGCAGTATTTT. Its translation is CASSLETGTSGDYTDTQYF.

This clone was seen only once. The J gene is TRBJ2-7, the V gene TRBV6-5, with TRBD2 matching 10 bases. The ends lost 6 bases at V and 2 bases at J; junction bases unmatched: 4. Germline V gene sequence: CDR1 MNHEY, CDR2 SVGAGI. The length of the CDR3 is 14 residues. CDR3 sequence (DNA): TGTGCCAGCAGCGGACTAGCGGAGACCTACGAGCAGTACTTC. This translates into CASSGLAETYEQYF.

J is TRBJ2-2 and V is TRBV29-1; D gene ambiguous. Germline V gene data show CDR1 as SQVTM and CDR2 as ANQGSEA. The CDR3 totals 12 residues. The germline V and J ends were trimmed by 7 bases and 4 bases, with 10 bases remaining between them. The CDR3, as DNA: TGCAGCGCCTTAGCCGGCACCGGGGAGCTGTTTTTT. Translation gives CSALAGTGELFF.

This chain joins TRBV7-2 and TRBJ2-7; possibly TRBD1 or TRBD2 for D (5 bases each). The CDR3 is 13 amino acids. Germline CDR1 reads SGHTA; CDR2 reads FQGNSA. V lost 1 base and J lost 6, with 10 bases in between. This chain's CDR3 is CASSLGRGAEQYF. In DNA, the CDR3 is TGTGCCAGCAGCTTAGGACGGGGCGCCGAGCAGTACTTC.

This chain uses TRBV5-1 with TRBJ2-1; D gene unclear. Per germline, CDR1 SGHRS and CDR2 YFSETQ. The CDR3 spans 14 residues. V lost 1 base and J lost 12, with 17 bases in between. The CDR3 region has the DNA TGCGCCAGCAGCTTGAGGGATTTCGGATTTGGGCAGTTCTTC. Protein sequence: CASSLRDFGFGQFF.